The rows below give T cell receptor beta chains drawn from one sample of a study of T cells in Graves' hyperthyroidism and ophthalmopathy. MiXCR was run by TCRdb on the multiplex PCR reads, yielding one entry per CDR3 protein. The top ten clones hold around two thirds of a sample with about 130,000 distinct CDR3 sequences, approximately 20% of them seen once. The sample consisted of blood. These receptors were collected from a woman in her forties or fifties with Graves' hyperthyroidism that later progressed to Graves' ophthalmopathy. The CDR3 runs from the conserved cysteine through the conserved F or W. A D gene is named only where the DNA matches it firmly. Rows give clone size only sometimes, using once, few, many, or a class for an expanded clone.

TGCAGTGCTAGTATAGTGGGGGGCACAGATACGCAGTATTTT	CSASIVGGTDTQYF	many	-	TRBJ2-3	TRBV20-1
TGTGCCAGCAGTTCGAAAAGGTCTAGCTCCTCTCCAAGCTCCTACGAGCAGTACTTC	CASSSKRSSSSPSSYEQYF	-	-	TRBJ2-7	TRBV27
TGTGCCAGCAGTTACTCGATCCTAGCGGACCGGTACTTC	CASSYSILADRYF	many	TRBD2	TRBJ2-7	TRBV6-5
TGCGCCAGCAGCTTGGCGACCGGACTAGCGGGAGGTTGGGAGCAGTTCTTC	CASSLATGLAGGWEQFF	few	TRBD2	TRBJ2-1	TRBV5-1
TGCAGTGCTCTGACAGGGGGAGGGAATCAGCCCCAGCATTTT	CSALTGGGNQPQHF	-	TRBD1	TRBJ1-5	TRBV20-1
TGTGCCAGCAGTGAAGGGGGACAGAGATATGGCTACACCTTC	CASSEGGQRYGYTF	many	TRBD1	TRBJ1-2	TRBV2
TGTGCCAGCTCACCCCGGGGTAGCGGTTACAATGAGCAGTTCTTC	CASSPRGSGYNEQFF	many	-	TRBJ2-1	TRBV18
TGTGCCAGCAGTCTTATAATGGCGGGAGGGCCGTTTCCAGATACGCAGTATTTT	CASSLIMAGGPFPDTQYF	many	TRBD2	TRBJ2-3	TRBV27
TGTGCCAGCAGTTCCCCCGCCGGGACAGGGAAATATGGTGAGCAGTTCTTC	CASSSPAGTGKYGEQFF	-	TRBD1	TRBJ2-1	TRBV28
TGTGCCAGCAGCCTCTATAGCGGGATCCAGTACTTC	CASSLYSGIQYF	many	TRBD2	TRBJ2-5	TRBV11-2
TGTGCCAGCAGTTTAGCGTTGTACTCCTACGAGCAGTACTTC	CASSLALYSYEQYF	many	-	TRBJ2-7	TRBV12-3/TRBV12-4
TGTGCCACCAGCAGAGTTCCGGTGGTCACAACTAATGAAAAACTGTTTTTT	CATSRVPVVTTNEKLFF	many	-	TRBJ1-4	TRBV15
TGTGCCAGCAGTGAGAGTAGCGGGAAACCCGGGGAGCTGTTTTTT	CASSESSGKPGELFF	many	TRBD2	TRBJ2-2	TRBV2
TGTGCCAGCAGCCCGAAAGGCCCCGATACGCAGTATTTT	CASSPKGPDTQYF	many	-	TRBJ2-3	TRBV7-9
TGTGCCAGCAGGCGGACATCCGCGAGGAACACTGAAGCTTTCTTT	CASRRTSARNTEAFF	-	-	TRBJ1-1	TRBV28
TGCAGTGCTGAGGGACTAGCGGAATCCACAGATACGCAGTATTTT	CSAEGLAESTDTQYF	many	TRBD2	TRBJ2-3	TRBV20-1
TGTGCCAGCAGCTTGGATTTCCTAGCGGGAGACAACGAGCAGTACTTC	CASSLDFLAGDNEQYF	many	TRBD2	TRBJ2-7	TRBV5-8
TGCAGTGCTAGAGTTTGGACATATAGCAATCAGCCCCAGCATTTT	CSARVWTYSNQPQHF	many	-	TRBJ1-5	TRBV20-1
TGTGCCAGCAGTTTGCCATCCGGGGGGCCCCAGCATTTT	CASSLPSGGPQHF	many	-	TRBJ1-5	TRBV28
TGTGCCAGCAGCGGGGGCACGGGAGCCTACAATGAGCAGTTCTTC	CASSGGTGAYNEQFF	many	-	TRBJ2-1	TRBV11-2
TGTGCCAGCAGCCAAGATCTAGGGTACCCGAACACCGGGGAGCTGTTTTTT	CASSQDLGYPNTGELFF	many	-	TRBJ2-2	TRBV14
TGTGCCAGCAGTTTGGGGACAGGGGATTACCAAGAGACCCAGTACTTC	CASSLGTGDYQETQYF	many	TRBD1	TRBJ2-5	TRBV27
TGCGCCAGCAGCTTGGTCGGGAGACCCTACAATGAGCAGTTCTTC	CASSLVGRPYNEQFF	many	-	TRBJ2-1	TRBV5-1
TGTGCCAGCAGGAAGACAGGGGGAACCTACGAGCAGTACTTC	CASRKTGGTYEQYF	many	TRBD1	TRBJ2-7	TRBV2
TGCAGCGTTGTCGGGCTAGCGGGAGGGGGCGAGCAGTTCTTC	CSVVGLAGGGEQFF	-	TRBD2	TRBJ2-1	TRBV29-1
TGTGCCAGCAGCTTATGGCGGACAGAGACCCAGTACTTC	CASSLWRTETQYF	few	-	TRBJ2-5	TRBV11-2
TGCAGTGCTAGACCCCTCCCGCGGGGCCAAGAGACCCAGTACTTC	CSARPLPRGQETQYF	-	-	TRBJ2-5	TRBV20-1
TGCAGTGCTAGCAGGGGGCAAGAGACCCAGTACTTC	CSASRGQETQYF	many	TRBD1	TRBJ2-5	TRBV20-1
TGTGCCAGCAGCTTGACCGGGACTAGCCTCGAGCAGTACTTC	CASSLTGTSLEQYF	-	TRBD2	TRBJ2-7	TRBV7-2
TGTGCCAGCAGTCCGGGACACGAGGCTTTCTTT	CASSPGHEAFF	many	-	TRBJ1-1	TRBV12-3/TRBV12-4
TGTGCCACAAAGGAGAGAGGGGGCTTCAGCACAGATACGCAGTATTTT	CATKERGGFSTDTQYF	-	TRBD1	TRBJ2-3	TRBV19
TGTGCCAGCAGCCGGAGCAGGACAGCTCTAACCGGGGAGCTGTTTTTT	CASSRSRTALTGELFF	-	-	TRBJ2-2	TRBV11-2
TGTGCCAGCAGTTTGATGGTTGGCTCTGGAAACACCATATATTTT	CASSLMVGSGNTIYF	many	-	TRBJ1-3	TRBV12-3/TRBV12-4
TGTGCCAGTACTAACGCGGCCGGGGCCAATGAGCAGTTCTTC	CASTNAAGANEQFF	few	-	TRBJ2-1	TRBV19
TGTGCCAGCAGTTTATGGGGGTACAATCAGCCCCAGCATTTT	CASSLWGYNQPQHF	-	-	TRBJ1-5	TRBV28
TGCAGCGTTGCCTCGCAGGGCCCCGGGGAGCTGTTTTTT	CSVASQGPGELFF	-	-	TRBJ2-2	TRBV29-1
TGCGCCAGCAGCCCTCCGGGCCCCGGGGTTTTTTACAATGAGCAGTTCTTC	CASSPPGPGVFYNEQFF	-	-	TRBJ2-1	TRBV5-1
TGTGCCAGCAGTCAACGGGACACCGGGGAGCTGTTTTTT	CASSQRDTGELFF	few	-	TRBJ2-2	TRBV2
TGTGCCAGCAGTTATTCACTAGCGGGAGGAGCAGATACGCAGTATTTT	CASSYSLAGGADTQYF	many	TRBD2	TRBJ2-3	TRBV6-1
TGTGCCAGCAGCCGCGGGGCTAGCGGGACCTACAATGAGCAGTTCTTC	CASSRGASGTYNEQFF	-	TRBD2	TRBJ2-1	TRBV3-1
TGTGCCAGCGGAGTGAAAAGGGACTTCCCCTACGAGCAGTACTTC	CASGVKRDFPYEQYF	many	-	TRBJ2-7	TRBV2
TGTGCCAGCAATTCTCTAGCGGGAGCGCAAGAGACCCAGTACTTC	CASNSLAGAQETQYF	few	TRBD2	TRBJ2-5	TRBV27
TGTGCCAGCAGCCTACTTGGAGAGACCCAGTACTTC	CASSLLGETQYF	-	-	TRBJ2-5	TRBV6-1
TGTGCCAGCAGCCCTAGGGGGCTTTTCCGCAATGAGCAGTTCTTC	CASSPRGLFRNEQFF	many	TRBD1	TRBJ2-1	TRBV7-2
TGTGCCAGCGGGACTAGCGGGAGTCATTATGAGCAGTTCTTC	CASGTSGSHYEQFF	many	TRBD2	TRBJ2-1	TRBV28
TGCGCCAGCAGCAGGCCAGAGGACTCAGGTGCGACCCAGTACTTC	CASSRPEDSGATQYF	many	-	TRBJ2-5	TRBV10-2
TGTGCCAGCAGCCAAGCTACATATGGCTACACCTTC	CASSQATYGYTF	many	-	TRBJ1-2	TRBV3-1
TGTGCCAGCAGCTTCGGGTACCGGACAGGGGGCGGGACGGACTTC	CASSFGYRTGGGTDF	few	TRBD1	TRBJ2-5	TRBV5-6
TGTGCCAGCAGTTCCCCGCCGGGACAGGGGATAGGCTATGGCTACACCTTC	CASSSPPGQGIGYGYTF	many	TRBD1	TRBJ1-2	TRBV28
TGCAGCGTTGAAGAAGGGCTAGCGGGGCAGTTCTTC	CSVEEGLAGQFF	many	TRBD2	TRBJ2-1	TRBV29-1